This TCR beta chain emerged from a study of blood T cell repertoires in COVID-19. Study context: From T cells, B-cell-depleted T cells, or PBMCs came the material, which was cDNA or gDNA.

The data were produced by immunoSEQ multiplex PCR, yet TCRdb's version contains in-frame clones alone and is incomplete. The table shows fewer than 350,000 clones, with about 85% occurring only once. Germline-derived CDR1 and CDR2 are ENHRY and SYGVKD. V lost 5 bases, J lost 1 base, and 10 bases lay in between. This CDR3 region has 14 residues. Participants had their cohort set by participant-reported clinical history. Sequencing used PBMCs or T cells enriched from blood (not recorded which). This clonotype was obtained from a woman younger than 45 who had been exposed to COVID-19. This rearrangement joins TRBV10-3 to TRBJ2-3; possibly TRBD1 for D (5 bases). As DNA, the CDR3 is TGTGCCATCAGTAGGGGTGGGGGCACAGATACGCAGTATTTT. Translated: CAISRGGGTDTQYF.